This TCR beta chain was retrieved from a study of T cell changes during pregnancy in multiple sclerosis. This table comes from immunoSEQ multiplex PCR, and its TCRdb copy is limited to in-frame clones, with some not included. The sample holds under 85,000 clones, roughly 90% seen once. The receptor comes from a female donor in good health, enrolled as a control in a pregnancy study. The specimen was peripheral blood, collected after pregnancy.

CDR3 residues: CATSRAPIGGAAEQFF. CDR3 nucleotide sequence: TGTGCCACCAGCAGAGCCCCGATTGGAGGGGCCGCTGAGCAGTTCTTC. The rearrangement uses TRBV15 and TRBJ2-1, with D possibly being TRBD2 (6 bases). The V end was cut by 1 base, the J end by 9 bases, with 19 bases between. CDR1 LNHNV and CDR2 YYDKDF come from the germline V gene (reference sequence). The CDR3 runs 16 residues.